Presented here are 13 T cell receptor beta chains from one specimen sequenced in a study of response to subunit inactivated influenza vaccine. TCRdb used MiXCR to reprocess the RT-PCR reads, holding one entry per CDR3 protein. Of 500,000 or so distinct CDR3 sequences in the sample, approximately 15% were seen once. Here the sequenced sample was CD4+ T cells sorted from PBMCs, taken less than 25 months after vaccination. The receptor source for this set is a man between 45 and 75 years old who received an inactivated influenza vaccine.

There are a few counts of this clonotype. This sequence joins TRBV28 and TRBJ1-4, with a possible D match to TRBD1 (6 bases). Germline values: CDR1 MDHEN, CDR2 SYDVKM. The CDR3 length is 17 residues. Trimming left V 5 bases short and J 8 bases short, with 24 bases between. The CDR3 sequence is CASSAIFGQLRGEKLFF. CDR3 nucleotide sequence: TGTGCCAGCAGTGCCATATTTGGACAGCTCCGAGGGGAAAAACTGTTTTTT. Full variable domain (rest looked up from reference TRBV28 and TRBJ1-4): DVKVTQSSRYLVKRTGEKVFLECVQDMDHENMFWYRQDPGLGLRLIYFSYDVKMKEKGDIPEGYSVSREKKERFSLILESASTNQTSMYLCASSAIFGQLRGEKLFFGSGTQLSVL.

A few counts support this clonotype. CDR3 sequence (DNA): TGCAGTGCTGGAGGCCTAGCGGGGGCATACAATGAGCAGTTCTTC. The encoded protein is CSAGGLAGAYNEQFF. The chain recombines TRBV20-1 with TRBJ2-1; 10 bases line up with TRBD2. The V segment lost 5 bases and the J segment 4 bases; nucleotides outside the gene matches: 8. The length of the CDR3 is 15 residues. Looked up from germline, CDR1 is DFQATT and CDR2 is SNEGSKA (reference sequence).

This chain links TRBV4-3 with TRBJ2-2, with 7 bases aligning to TRBD1. J was trimmed by 7 bases and V by 3 bases; bases with no gene match: 8. The CDR3 is 15 amino acids. Germline assignment: CDR1 LGHNA and CDR2 YSLEER. The CDR3 sequence is CASSQVDRVVGELFF. CDR3 in DNA: TGCGCCAGCAGCCAGGTCGACAGGGTGGTCGGGGAGCTGTTTTTT.

The table lists this clonotype with many counts. This chain links TRBV6-1 with TRBJ1-5; 7 nucleotides line up with TRBD1. The J segment lost 7 bases and the V segment lost 6 bases, leaving 9 bases of the junction unmatched. The CDR3 runs 14 residues. Germline V CDR1 and CDR2: MNHNS, SASEGT. CDR3 bases: TGTGCCAGCAGCCCTAAGACAGGGTCGCAGCCCCAGCATTTT. Protein: CASSPKTGSQPQHF.

This clonotype was detected many times. The V call is TRBV7-9, the J call TRBJ1-2, with D possibly being TRBD1 (5 bases). Per germline, CDR1 SEHNR and CDR2 FQNEAQ (reference sequence). The CDR3 is 17 residues long. Trimming pared 1 base from V and 6 bases from J, leaving 21 bases between. The CDR3 region is CASSLVKTVGKFDGYTF. The DNA of the CDR3 is TGTGCCAGCAGCTTAGTTAAGACAGTAGGCAAATTCGATGGCTACACCTTC.

A few counts support this clonotype. The V gene is TRBV2, the J gene TRBJ1-5, with TRBD1 identical over 8 bases. CDR3 length: 15 residues. The V and J ends lost 5 bases and 5 bases, in that order; junction bases with no gene match: 8. Per the germline V gene, CDR1 is SNHLY and CDR2 is FYNNEI. CDR3 nucleotide sequence: TGTGCCAGCAGTTCCCGGGGACAGGATTATCAGCCCCAGCATTTT. This encodes CASSSRGQDYQPQHF. Full variable domain (rest looked up from reference TRBV2 and TRBJ1-5): EPEVTQTPSHQVTQMGQEVILRCVPISNHLYFYWYRQILGQKVEFLVSFYNNEISEKSEIFDDQFSVERPDGSNFTLKIRSTKLEDSAMYFCASSSRGQDYQPQHFGDGTRLSIL.

The rearrangement uses TRBV20-1 and TRBJ1-1; D is perhaps TRBD1 (6 bases). In germline, CDR1 is DFQATT, CDR2 SNEGSKA (reference sequence). Trimming removed 5 bases at V and 4 bases at J, with 14 bases between. The CDR3 loop spans 13 amino acids. The CDR3 loop is CSAPEDSLTEAFF. The CDR3 bases are TGCAGTGCTCCCGAGGACAGTCTCACTGAAGCTTTCTTT.

This clonotype was picked up many times. The V and J genes are TRBV20-1 and TRBJ2-1; unclear D gene. CDR1 and CDR2 (germline): DFQATT, SNEGSKA (reference sequence). The CDR3 spans 10 residues. The V and J ends lost 6 bases and 5 bases respectively, with 5 bases between them. CDR3 in DNA: TGCAGTGCGGGTAACAATGAGCAGTTCTTC. Translating gives CSAGNNEQFF.

The V call is TRBV7-9, the J call TRBJ1-3; D not resolved. V lost 2 bases and J 0 bases, leaving 5 bases between the germline ends. The CDR3 totals 14 residues. The germline CDR1 and CDR2 sequences are SEHNR and FQNEAQ (reference sequence). The CDR3 here is CASSLSTSGNTIYF. CDR3 bases: TGTGCCAGCAGCTTAAGTACCTCTGGAAACACCATATATTTT.

The V gene is TRBV10-3, the J gene TRBJ2-7, with D tentatively TRBD2 (6 bases). The CDR3 totals 16 residues. V dropped 5 bases and J dropped 1 base, with 18 bases sitting between them. Germline assignment: CDR1 ENHRY and CDR2 SYGVKD. CDR3 in DNA: TGTGCCATCAGTAGTTCGGGTCGGGAGTCGTCCTACGAGCAGTACTTC. Protein: CAISSSGRESSYEQYF.

This clonotype has a handful of counts. The rearrangement links TRBV20-1 to TRBJ2-1; 9 bases match TRBD2. J gave up 3 bases and V 5 bases, and 5 bases lay outside the gene matches. Per the germline V gene, CDR1 is DFQATT and CDR2 is SNEGSKA (reference sequence). CDR3 size: 14 residues. In nucleotides, the CDR3 is TGCAGTGCTGGAAAAGCGGGGGGCTACAATGAGCAGTTCTTC. Residues: CSAGKAGGYNEQFF.

This clonotype has just a few counts. The J gene is TRBJ2-3, the V gene TRBV4-2; 9 bases are a match to TRBD2. The junction had 8 bases not matched to a gene; V was cut back by 1 base and J by 6 bases. CDR1 is LGHNA and CDR2 is YNFKEQ in the germline V gene. The CDR3 runs to 16 residues. DNA of the CDR3: TGTGCCAGCAGCCAAGTTATGGGCGGGAGGGCGGATACGCAGTATTTT. Its protein is CASSQVMGGRADTQYF.

This clonotype has at least ten counts. V usage is TRBV29-1 and J usage is TRBJ2-3; weak D call: TRBD1 (7 bases). CDR3 length: 13 amino acids. Trimming pared 7 bases from V and 6 bases from J, leaving 17 bases between. Germline values: CDR1 SQVTM, CDR2 ANQGSEA. CDR3 coding DNA: TGCAGCGCCCTGACAGGGAGGATGGATACGCAGTATTTT. This encodes CSALTGRMDTQYF.